This is a list of T cell receptor beta chains from one sample in a study of T cell repertoires in cytomegalovirus infection. TCRdb re-analysed the reads in MiXCR, keeping a single row per CDR3 protein. In the table there are approximately 250,000 distinct CDR3 sequences, 6.5% of which are singletons. Sequences were obtained from PBMCs. Source of these receptors: a human donor in good health (CMV status not recorded). Some clones in this sample may be carry-over from other donors' samples. Both conserved end residues are part of each CDR3. The D gene is left open where the match is weak. Not all rows give a size; the values are once, few, many and, for expanded clones, a class.

D: NA; V: TRBV20-1; J: TRBJ2-3; size: NA; DNA: TGCAGTGCTAGGTCTGTCCAGTATCAGCCAGATACGCAGTATTTT; CDR3: CSARSVQYQPDTQYF
D: NA; V: TRBV20-1; J: TRBJ2-3; size: few; DNA: TGCAGTGCTAAAGATATGCTAGGAGGTACCCGGGGGACAGATACGCAGTATTTT; CDR3: CSAKDMLGGTRGTDTQYF
D: NA; V: TRBV10-3; J: TRBJ2-7; size: NA; DNA: TGTGCCATCAGTAATTCCTCGTACGAGCAGTACTTC; CDR3: CAISNSSYEQYF
D: NA; V: TRBV7-9; J: TRBJ2-5; size: many; DNA: TGTGCCAGCAGCTTCCTCAACCAAGAGACCCAGTACTTC; CDR3: CASSFLNQETQYF
D: NA; V: TRBV28; J: TRBJ1-2; size: many; DNA: TGTGCCAGCACCTCGGGGTATGGCTACACCTTC; CDR3: CASTSGYGYTF
D: NA; V: TRBV19; J: TRBJ2-2; size: many; DNA: TGTGCCAGTAGGACGGGCAGGGATGACGGGGAGCTGTTTTTT; CDR3: CASRTGRDDGELFF
D: NA; V: TRBV6-6; J: TRBJ2-6; size: many; DNA: TGTGCCAGCAGTTCCCCCGTCCTCTCTGGGGCCAACGTCCTGACTTTC; CDR3: CASSSPVLSGANVLTF
D: TRBD1; V: TRBV28; J: TRBJ1-2; size: NA; DNA: TGTGCCAGCAGTTTGATTAGTCCCCGGGACAGGCGACTCTCTAACTATGGCTACACCTTC; CDR3: CASSLISPRDRRLSNYGYTF
D: TRBD2; V: TRBV20-1; J: TRBJ2-1; size: NA; DNA: TGCAGTGCTAGATCTGGACTAGCTGCGGCCTACAATGAGCAGTTCTTC; CDR3: CSARSGLAAAYNEQFF
D: TRBD2; V: TRBV20-1; J: TRBJ2-7; size: NA; DNA: TGCAGTGCTAGAGGAGCGGGGGGCTTGTCCTACGAGCAGTACTTC; CDR3: CSARGAGGLSYEQYF
D: NA; V: TRBV7-9; J: TRBJ1-5; size: many; DNA: TGTGCCAGCAGCCCGGACGGGGCTAATCAGCCCCAGCATTTT; CDR3: CASSPDGANQPQHF
D: NA; V: TRBV6-2/TRBV6-3; J: TRBJ2-7; size: many; DNA: TGTGCCAGCAGTTACCTACGGGAACAGGGAACCTACGAGCAGTACTTC; CDR3: CASSYLREQGTYEQYF
D: NA; V: TRBV12-3/TRBV12-4; J: TRBJ1-5; size: many; DNA: TGTGCCAGCAATTCCCAACCTTCCGGGAGCAATCAGCCCCAGCATTTT; CDR3: CASNSQPSGSNQPQHF
D: NA; V: TRBV20-1; J: TRBJ2-3; size: few; DNA: TGCAGTGCTAGAGATCAGGCTAGCACAGATACGCAGTATTTT; CDR3: CSARDQASTDTQYF
D: TRBD1; V: TRBV7-6; J: TRBJ1-2; size: NA; DNA: TGTGCCAGCAGCTTAGAGGACAGGTTTCGGGGCTACACCTTC; CDR3: CASSLEDRFRGYTF
D: NA; V: TRBV7-2; J: TRBJ2-1; size: many; DNA: TGTGCCAGCAGCTTAAGGGGCAGGGGGGATGAGCAGTTCTTC; CDR3: CASSLRGRGDEQFF
D: NA; V: TRBV2; J: TRBJ1-1; size: many; DNA: TGTGCCAGCAATCGACGGGATTTGTACGCTGAAGCTTTCTTT; CDR3: CASNRRDLYAEAFF
D: NA; V: TRBV5-1; J: TRBJ2-5; size: few; DNA: TGCGCCAGCAGCTTGGAGGCAGGAGAGACCCAGTACTTC; CDR3: CASSLEAGETQYF
D: NA; V: TRBV7-9; J: TRBJ1-2; size: many; DNA: TGTGCCAGCAGCTTAGGAGGGGCTTCCTATGGCTACACCTTC; CDR3: CASSLGGASYGYTF
D: NA; V: TRBV28; J: TRBJ1-1; size: few; DNA: TGTGCCAGCAGTTTGCCCTCCGGCGGCACTGAAGCTTTCTTT; CDR3: CASSLPSGGTEAFF
D: NA; V: TRBV5-6; J: TRBJ1-5; size: few; DNA: TGTGCCAGCAGCTTCATTGGGGAGAGCAATCAGCCCCAGCATTTT; CDR3: CASSFIGESNQPQHF
D: TRBD2; V: TRBV4-3; J: TRBJ2-1; size: many; DNA: TGCGCCAGCAGCCAATCCTCCGGGACTAGCAATGAGCAGTTCTTC; CDR3: CASSQSSGTSNEQFF
D: NA; V: TRBV6-1; J: TRBJ1-1; size: many; DNA: TGTGCCAGCAGTGATTTAACAAGTGAAGCTTTCTTT; CDR3: CASSDLTSEAFF
D: NA; V: TRBV11-2; J: TRBJ1-2; size: few; DNA: TGTGCCAGCAGCAATGGGAAGGGCTATGGCTACACCTTC; CDR3: CASSNGKGYGYTF
D: NA; V: TRBV29-1; J: TRBJ2-2; size: many; DNA: TGCAGCGGCCTTAGGGGGGCAAACACCGGGGAGCTGTTTTTT; CDR3: CSGLRGANTGELFF
D: NA; V: TRBV30; J: TRBJ2-4; size: many; DNA: TGTGCCTCGTCGACAGGAAACATTCAGTACTTC; CDR3: CASSTGNIQYF
D: TRBD1; V: TRBV9; J: TRBJ1-2; size: NA; DNA: TGTGCCAGCAGCGCCGGGACAGCATATGGCTACACCTTC; CDR3: CASSAGTAYGYTF
D: NA; V: TRBV25-1; J: TRBJ1-4; size: many; DNA: TGTGCCAGCAGTGAGTTTATGGGAGCAACTAATGAAAAACTGTTTTTT; CDR3: CASSEFMGATNEKLFF
D: TRBD1; V: TRBV18; J: TRBJ2-1; size: many; DNA: TGTGCCAGCTCGGGGACAGGGGGCCATGAGCAGTTCTTC; CDR3: CASSGTGGHEQFF
D: NA; V: TRBV7-9; J: TRBJ1-1; size: many; DNA: TGTGCCAGTTCCTTGGGCCGGGCCTTCCCCAGCACTGAAGCTTTCTTT; CDR3: CASSLGRAFPSTEAFF
D: NA; V: TRBV7-9; J: TRBJ1-5; size: NA; DNA: TGTGCCAGCAGCTTAGGAAGTTCGCAACAGCCCCAGCATTTT; CDR3: CASSLGSSQQPQHF
D: TRBD1; V: TRBV6-2/TRBV6-3; J: TRBJ1-5; size: many; DNA: TGTGCCAGCAGCCTTCCCCGACAGGGACGGAATCAGCCCCAGCATTTT; CDR3: CASSLPRQGRNQPQHF
D: TRBD1; V: TRBV12-3/TRBV12-4; J: TRBJ1-1; size: many; DNA: TGTGCCAGCAAACGGGACAGGGGAAACACTGAAGCTTTCTTT; CDR3: CASKRDRGNTEAFF
D: NA; V: TRBV5-6; J: TRBJ1-1; size: many; DNA: TGTGCCAGCAGCTTAGGACAGTTTTTCGCTGAAGCTTTCTTT; CDR3: CASSLGQFFAEAFF
D: TRBD2; V: TRBV7-2; J: TRBJ2-1; size: many; DNA: TGTGCCAGCAGCTCAAAAGTTGGGACTAGCGGGGGTTGGGGGGAGTTCTTC; CDR3: CASSSKVGTSGGWGEFF
D: NA; V: TRBV5-1; J: TRBJ1-3; size: many; DNA: TGCGCCAGCAGCTTGGGGTCAGCGAGCTCTGGAAACACCATATATTTT; CDR3: CASSLGSASSGNTIYF
D: NA; V: TRBV7-8; J: TRBJ1-5; size: many; DNA: TGTGCCAGCAGCTCACTGGGGGCCACTAATCAGCCCCAGCATTTT; CDR3: CASSSLGATNQPQHF
D: NA; V: TRBV7-2; J: TRBJ1-2; size: NA; DNA: TGTGCCAGCAGCCCCCCCCGGACGGGGTCCTATGGCTACACCTTC; CDR3: CASSPPRTGSYGYTF
D: TRBD1; V: TRBV4-3; J: TRBJ1-1; size: many; DNA: TGCGCCAGCAGCCAAGGGACAGGGGTTGGTGAAGCTTTCTTT; CDR3: CASSQGTGVGEAFF
D: NA; V: TRBV19; J: TRBJ1-1; size: NA; DNA: TGTGCCAGTAGTATAGTTGCGGACATCGGCACTGAAGCTTTCTTT; CDR3: CASSIVADIGTEAFF
D: NA; V: TRBV7-2; J: TRBJ2-3; size: many; DNA: TGTGCCAGCAGCCGATTTAGGGTTCCCACAGATACGCAGTATTTT; CDR3: CASSRFRVPTDTQYF
D: NA; V: TRBV28; J: TRBJ2-5; size: many; DNA: TGTGCCAGCAGTTTAGCGAGACTTACAGAGGAGACCCAGTACTTC; CDR3: CASSLARLTEETQYF
D: NA; V: TRBV7-2; J: TRBJ2-3; size: many; DNA: TGTGCCAGCAGCCCCTTCAGGGTTAGCACAGATACGCAGTATTTT; CDR3: CASSPFRVSTDTQYF
D: NA; V: TRBV7-2; J: TRBJ1-3; size: many; DNA: TGTGCCAGCCCCGATGCGGGTGGTTCTGGAAACACCATATATTTT; CDR3: CASPDAGGSGNTIYF
D: NA; V: TRBV5-1; J: TRBJ2-3; size: many; DNA: TGCGCCAGCAGCTTGTTCTTAGCGCTGAATACGCAGTATTTT; CDR3: CASSLFLALNTQYF
D: TRBD1; V: TRBV5-1; J: TRBJ2-7; size: NA; DNA: TGCGCCAGCAGATCCGGGACAGGGTCGTACGAGCAGTACTTC; CDR3: CASRSGTGSYEQYF